This T cell receptor beta chain derives from a study of identical twins. Among all donors, each was a healthy Caucasian. TCRdb passed the 5' RACE reads through MiXCR, listing each CDR3 protein once. The sample records a few hundred thousand distinct CDR3 sequences, roughly 9% being singletons. Study findings and constraints: A lower insertion count was a feature of abundant cord blood beta clonotypes, with no such feature in memory repertoires. Where out-of-frame alpha sequences were twin-shared, they showed excess low generation probability.

This clonotype appeared a few times. Its antigen is currently unknown. The sequence came from a woman aged 50 to 60 in good health. The source material was naive T cells sorted from blood.

CDR3: CANLAGGNYEQYF. The CDR3 region has the DNA TGTGCCAACCTAGCGGGAGGGAATTACGAGCAGTACTTC. The chain is built from TRBV10-3 and TRBJ2-7; 12 positions agree with TRBD2. The trim removed 10 bases at V and 4 bases at J, leaving 5 bases unmatched. CDR1 is ENHRY and CDR2 is SYGVKD in the germline V gene. There are 13 residues in the CDR3.